A single sample is the source of the 10 T cell receptor beta chains below, sequenced in a study of blood T cell repertoires in COVID-19 (dated by TCRdb to the early 2020s). Library prep was done by the immunoSEQ multiplex PCR assay. The table was pulled from immuneACCESS by TCRdb, which kept in-frame rearrangements only. Such tables lose some clones; where checked, under half of the loss comes from unresolved V genes, and the rest has no known cause. The sample table contains about 160,000 clones; only one count was recorded for around 74% of them. 8.1% of the sample is held by the ten biggest clonotypes. The specimen was peripheral blood. All receptors derive from a woman aged 60-75 years with COVID-19, enrolled during active disease.

CDR3 protein: CASSNPGQGVSGANVLTF. CDR3 DNA: TGTGCCAGTAGTAACCCGGGACAGGGGGTTTCCGGGGCCAACGTCCTGACTTTC. V usage is TRBV19 and J usage is TRBJ2-6, with TRBD1 matching 11 bases. The CDR3 totals 18 residues. Looked up from germline, CDR1 is LNHDA and CDR2 is SQIVND (reference sequence). The trim removed 4 bases at V and 4 bases at J, leaving 9 bases unmatched.

Only a few counts were recorded for this clone. The chain links TRBV7-8 to TRBJ1-1, with 9 bases aligning to TRBD1. CDR1 and CDR2 (germline): SGHVS, FQNEAQ. This CDR3 comprises 14 residues. Losses at the gene ends were 5 bases for V and 6 bases for J; bases not matched to a gene: 7. The CDR3 region has the DNA TGTGCCAGCAGCCTAGGGACAGGGAGGGCTGAAGCTTTCTTT. Translated: CASSLGTGRAEAFF.

The chain uses TRBV28 and TRBJ1-1; D is perhaps TRBD1 (6 bases). The germline V gene encodes CDR1 MDHEN and CDR2 SYDVKM. This CDR3 has 20 amino acids. The ends were cut back, 5 bases at V and 0 bases at J, with 28 bases in the middle. The CDR3 DNA reads TGTGCCAGCAGTCCACCTCGCCCGGGCAGGGGCGGTCTCGTGAACACTGAAGCTTTCTTT. Translating gives CASSPPRPGRGGLVNTEAFF.

This clone was seen a handful of times. V and J are TRBV7-2 and TRBJ1-1; D gene unclear. V was shortened by 5 bases and J by 3 bases, with 16 bases between the two germline ends. Germline CDR1 reads SGHTA; CDR2 reads FQGNSA. The CDR3 has 15 residues. The CDR3 DNA reads as TGTGCCAGCAGCCCCGACTTGGGTCTGGACACTGAAGCTTTCTTT. This sequence encodes CASSPDLGLDTEAFF.

The chain employs TRBV3-1 (or the pseudogene TRBV3-2) and TRBJ2-4, with TRBD1 matching over 7 bases. The CDR3 spans 15 residues. Germline loops: CDR1 LGHDT, CDR2 YNNKEL (reference sequence). V shed 3 bases and J 8 bases; nucleotides not matched to a gene: 10. CDR3 bases: TGTGCCAGCAGCCACGACCCCCGACAGGGAGACATTCAGTACTTC. Its protein product is CASSHDPRQGDIQYF.

The DNA for the CDR3 is TGTGCCAGTAGTTCGTCCGCAGGGGGCTATGGCTACACCTTC. This codes for CASSSSAGGYGYTF. The chain has TRBV19 and TRBJ1-2; the match to TRBD1 covers 7 bases. The CDR3 runs to 14 residues. V lost 5 bases and J lost 4; bases outside the gene matches: 7. CDR1 and CDR2 from the germline V gene are LNHDA and SQIVND (reference sequence).

This chain links TRBV19 with TRBJ1-5; a possible D gene is TRBD1 (5 bases). The germline gives CDR1 LNHDA, CDR2 SQIVND (reference sequence). CDR3 length: 15 residues. V lost 3 bases, J lost 0 bases, and 9 bases lay in between. The CDR3 DNA reads as TGTGCCAGTAGTATCAGGGCCGATAGCAATCAGCCCCAGCATTTT. Residues: CASSIRADSNQPQHF.

V is TRBV28 and J is TRBJ2-1; 10 positions match TRBD1. Germline CDR1 reads MDHEN; CDR2 reads SYDVKM. The CDR3 sequence is 13 residues long. Trimming removed 2 bases from V and 12 bases from J; junction bases left unmatched: 4. CDR3 protein: CASSLGTGDRQFF. The CDR3, as DNA: TGTGCCAGCAGTTTAGGGACAGGGGATAGGCAGTTCTTC. The full variable domain, its missing parts supplied by reference TRBV28 and TRBJ2-1, is DVKVTQSSRYLVKRTGEKVFLECVQDMDHENMFWYRQDPGLGLRLIYFSYDVKMKEKGDIPEGYSVSREKKERFSLILESASTNQTSMYLCASSLGTGDRQFFGPGTRLTVL.

This clone was counted once. The chain recombines TRBV27 with TRBJ1-6; maybe TRBD1 (5 bases). The CDR3 extends over 16 amino acids. V was clipped by 1 base and J by 11 bases, with 18 bases between them. CDR1 is MNHEY and CDR2 is SMNVEV in the germline V gene (reference sequence). The CDR3 region is CASSLLSGLPFPPLHF. The CDR3 DNA reads as TGTGCCAGCAGTTTATTGTCAGGGCTACCTTTTCCACCCCTCCACTTT.

The V gene is TRBV28, the J gene TRBJ2-7; weak D call: TRBD1 (6 bases). This CDR3 contains 14 residues. Germline-derived CDR1 and CDR2 are MDHEN and SYDVKM. Trimming took off 6 bases at V and 6 bases at J, with 18 bases between the two ends. The CDR3, as DNA: TGTGCCAGCAGGCCCGGACAGTTCCCCCGCGAGCAGTACTTC. Amino acids: CASRPGQFPREQYF.